This is a list of T cell receptor beta chains from one sample in a study of cytomegalovirus exposure and HLA in healthy donors. Assay used: immunoSEQ multiplex PCR; TCRdb lists only in-frame clones, some missing. The data contain under 200,000 clones, 70% to 85% of them singletons. Input material: PBMCs. The receptors were gathered from a woman aged 40 to 55 in good health and CMV-seronegative. The CDR3 runs from the conserved cysteine through the conserved F or W. Fields, in order: V gene, clone size, CDR3 length, J gene, D gene, CDR3 protein, CDR3 DNA. The D gene is left open where the match is weak. Clone size is given for some rows only: seen once, a few or many times, or a class if the clone is expanded.

>TRBV11-3|-|15|TRBJ1-3|TRBD1
CASSLVDRAGNTIYF
TGTGCCAGCAGCTTGGTAGACAGGGCTGGAAACACCATATATTTT
>TRBV30|-|14|TRBJ2-7|TRBD1
CAWSAGGLIYEQYF
TGTGCCTGGAGTGCAGGGGGCTTAATCTACGAGCAGTACTTC
>TRBV7-9|-|13|TRBJ2-7|-
CASSSRPTGEQYF
TGTGCCAGCAGTTCTAGACCCACAGGGGAGCAGTACTTC
>TRBV7-9|-|16|TRBJ1-4|TRBD1
CASSWGQSVFNEKLFF
TGTGCCAGCAGCTGGGGACAGAGCGTTTTTAATGAAAAACTGTTTTTT
>TRBV11-2|-|17|TRBJ1-1|-
CASSPLRGGATRAEAFF
TGTGCCAGCAGCCCCCTAAGGGGAGGGGCGACGAGGGCTGAAGCTTTCTTT
>TRBV6-6|few|13|TRBJ1-1|-
CASSTLSYTEAFF
TGTGCCAGCAGTACCTTAAGCTACACTGAAGCTTTCTTT
>TRBV28|-|11|TRBJ2-5|-
CASSNEYLQYF
TGTGCCAGCAGCAACGAGTATCTGCAGTACTTC
>TRBV5-4|once|17|TRBJ2-2|-
CASAKSGFSVDTGELFF
TGTGCCAGCGCAAAATCGGGGTTTTCGGTGGACACCGGGGAGCTGTTTTTT
>TRBV7-8|-|19|TRBJ2-5|TRBD2
CASSHTPRVAGGRLETQYF
TGTGCCAGCAGTCATACTCCAAGGGTAGCGGGGGGGCGTTTAGAGACCCAGTACTTC
>TRBV30|-|14|TRBJ2-7|TRBD2
CAWSVLGLVHEQYF
TGTGCCTGGAGTGTACTAGGACTAGTCCACGAGCAGTACTTC
>TRBV7-6|few|15|TRBJ1-1|TRBD1
CASSLEGTGSGEAFF
TGTGCCAGCAGCTTAGAAGGGACAGGGTCTGGTGAAGCTTTCTTT
>TRBV10-3|-|16|TRBJ2-2|TRBD2
CATQTSGGENTGELFF
TGTGCCACACAGACTAGCGGGGGAGAGAACACCGGGGAGCTGTTTTTT
>TRBV14|-|15|TRBJ1-4|TRBD1
CASSQGGQIYEKLFF
TGTGCCAGCAGCCAAGGGGGACAGATTTATGAAAAACTGTTTTTT
>TRBV5-1|-|15|TRBJ2-7|TRBD1
CAGSAPRDSTSEQYF
TGCGCCGGCAGCGCCCCTCGGGACAGTACTAGCGAGCAGTACTTC
>TRBV6-6|once|13|TRBJ2-7|-
CASSDPRGYEQYF
TGTGCCAGCAGCGACCCTCGGGGGTACGAGCAGTACTTC
>TRBV7-9|-|14|TRBJ2-7|-
CSSSSMSGFYEQYF
TGTTCCAGCAGCTCGATGTCGGGTTTCTACGAGCAGTACTTC
>TRBV7-3|-|17|TRBJ2-3|-
CASSRRSGMTSTDTQYF
TGTGCCAGCAGCCGAAGGTCCGGGATGACTAGCACAGATACGCAGTATTTT
>TRBV7-9|-|15|TRBJ1-5|TRBD1
CASSEGAYSNQPQHF
TGTGCCAGCAGCGAGGGGGCCTATAGCAATCAGCCCCAGCATTTT